This T cell receptor (beta chain) derives from a study of T cells in narcolepsy. Study outcomes and limitations: Autoreactive HCRT-specific and TRIB2-specific clonotypes were marked in same-patient CSF-versus-blood CD4+ comparisons.

In this sample, this clone turned up once. Its antigen is currently unknown. Sequenced by immunoSEQ multiplex PCR; TCRdb stores in-frame clones only, minus some. The sample contains some 13,000 clones, roughly 91% of which appear only once. V trimming: 3 bases; J trimming: 6 bases; junction bases outside the gene matches: 14. Germline CDR1 reads SGDLS; CDR2 reads YYNGEE. The CDR3 spans 16 residues. The TCR sequence derives from a human donor with narcolepsy. Material for sequencing was CD45RA- memory CD4+ T cells from PBMCs. J is TRBJ1-2 and V is TRBV9; 7 nucleotides line up with TRBD1. CDR3 sequence reads: CASSGTPDRVGDGYTF. The CDR3 nucleotides are TGTGCCAGCAGCGGAACCCCCGACAGGGTAGGCGATGGCTACACCTTC.